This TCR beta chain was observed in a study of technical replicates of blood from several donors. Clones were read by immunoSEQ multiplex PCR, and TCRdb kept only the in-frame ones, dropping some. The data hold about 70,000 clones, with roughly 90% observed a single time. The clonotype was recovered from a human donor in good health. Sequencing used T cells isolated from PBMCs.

The CDR3 here is CASSDEENTGELFF. CDR3 bases: TGTGCCAGCAGTGACGAGGAAAACACCGGGGAGCTGTTTTTT. The chain uses TRBV6-4 and TRBJ2-2; D unresolved. This CDR3 has 14 amino acids. Germline CDR1 MRHNA, CDR2 SNTAGT. The ends were cut back, 2 bases at V and 2 bases at J, with 6 bases in the middle.